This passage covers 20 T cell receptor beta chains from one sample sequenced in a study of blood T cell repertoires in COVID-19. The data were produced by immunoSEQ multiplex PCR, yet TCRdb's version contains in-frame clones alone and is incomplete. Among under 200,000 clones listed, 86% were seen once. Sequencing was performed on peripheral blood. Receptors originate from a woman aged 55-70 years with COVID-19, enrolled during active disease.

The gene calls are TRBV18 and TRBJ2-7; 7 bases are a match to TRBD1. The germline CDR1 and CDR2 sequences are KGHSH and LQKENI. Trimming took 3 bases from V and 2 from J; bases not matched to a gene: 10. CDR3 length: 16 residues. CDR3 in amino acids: CASSPILTGYTYEQYF. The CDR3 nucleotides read TGTGCCAGCTCACCGATCCTGACAGGGTATACCTACGAGCAGTACTTC.

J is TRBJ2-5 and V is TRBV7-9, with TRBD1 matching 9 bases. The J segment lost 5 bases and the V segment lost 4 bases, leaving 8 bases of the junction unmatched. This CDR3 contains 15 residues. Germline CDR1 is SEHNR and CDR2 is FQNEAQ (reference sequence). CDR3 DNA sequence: TGTGCCAGCAGCTCACAGGGGGCGGGTTGGGAGACCCAGTACTTC. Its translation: CASSSQGAGWETQYF.

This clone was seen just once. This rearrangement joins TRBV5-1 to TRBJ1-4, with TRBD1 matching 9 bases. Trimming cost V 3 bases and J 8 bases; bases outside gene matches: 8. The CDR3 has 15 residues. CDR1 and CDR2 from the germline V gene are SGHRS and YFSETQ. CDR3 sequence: CASSSTGGGEEKLFF. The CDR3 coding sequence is TGCGCCAGCAGCTCCACAGGGGGCGGGGAGGAAAAACTGTTTTTT.

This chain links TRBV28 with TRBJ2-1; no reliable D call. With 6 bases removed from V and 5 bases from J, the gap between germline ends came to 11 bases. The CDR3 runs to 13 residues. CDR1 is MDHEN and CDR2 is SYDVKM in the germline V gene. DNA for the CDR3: TGTGCCAGCAGCTCCCAACGGGACAATGAGCAGTTCTTC. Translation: CASSSQRDNEQFF.

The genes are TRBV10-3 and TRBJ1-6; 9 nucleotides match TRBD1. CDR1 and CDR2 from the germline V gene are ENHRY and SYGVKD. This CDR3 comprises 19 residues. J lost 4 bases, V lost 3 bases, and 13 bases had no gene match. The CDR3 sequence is CAISESGTGQGGYNSPLHF. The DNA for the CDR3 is TGTGCCATCAGTGAATCCGGGACAGGGCAGGGGGGTTATAATTCACCCCTCCACTTT.

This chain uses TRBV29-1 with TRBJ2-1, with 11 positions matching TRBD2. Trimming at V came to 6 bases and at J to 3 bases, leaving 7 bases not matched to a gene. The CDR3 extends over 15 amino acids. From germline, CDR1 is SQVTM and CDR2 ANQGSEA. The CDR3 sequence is CSVGTSGKNYNEQFF. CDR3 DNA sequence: TGCAGCGTGGGGACTAGCGGAAAAAACTACAATGAGCAGTTCTTC.

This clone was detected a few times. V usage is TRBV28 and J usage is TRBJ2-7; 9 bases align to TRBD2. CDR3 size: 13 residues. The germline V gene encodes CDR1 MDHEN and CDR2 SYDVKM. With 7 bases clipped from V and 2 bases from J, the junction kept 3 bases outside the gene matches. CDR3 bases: TGTGCCAGCAAGCTAGCGGGGACCTACGAGCAGTACTTC. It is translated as CASKLAGTYEQYF.

The CDR3 sequence: CASGLSQGYNEQFF. The CDR3 DNA reads as TGTGCTAGTGGTTTGTCGCAGGGCTACAATGAGCAGTTCTTC. V gene TRBV12-5 combines with J gene TRBJ2-1, with D perhaps TRBD1 (5 bases). V lost 2 bases and J lost 3, with 8 bases in between. In germline, CDR1 is LGHNT, CDR2 FRNRAP. This CDR3 has 14 residues.

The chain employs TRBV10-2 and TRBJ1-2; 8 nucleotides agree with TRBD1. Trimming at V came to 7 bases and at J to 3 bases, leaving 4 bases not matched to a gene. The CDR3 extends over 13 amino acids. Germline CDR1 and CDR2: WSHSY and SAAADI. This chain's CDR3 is CASKEQGDYGYTF. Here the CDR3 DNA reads TGCGCCAGCAAGGAACAGGGGGACTATGGCTACACCTTC.

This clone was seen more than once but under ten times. The DNA of the CDR3 is TGTGCCAGCAGCCAACCCTCCTCGGACAGGCCCGGCTACACCTTC. It encodes CASSQPSSDRPGYTF. The chain has TRBV4-2 and TRBJ1-2; TRBD1 matches at 7 bases. This CDR3 has 15 amino acids. Trimming removed 2 bases from V and 8 bases from J; junction bases left unmatched: 11. Germline V gene lookup returns CDR1 LGHNA and CDR2 YNFKEQ.

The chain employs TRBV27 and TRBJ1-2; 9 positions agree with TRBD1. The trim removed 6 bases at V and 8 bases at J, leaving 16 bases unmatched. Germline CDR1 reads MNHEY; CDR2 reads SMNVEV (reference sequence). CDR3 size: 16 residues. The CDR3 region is CASSTNPGQGGWGYTF. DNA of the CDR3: TGTGCCAGCAGCACCAACCCGGGACAGGGAGGTTGGGGCTACACCTTC.

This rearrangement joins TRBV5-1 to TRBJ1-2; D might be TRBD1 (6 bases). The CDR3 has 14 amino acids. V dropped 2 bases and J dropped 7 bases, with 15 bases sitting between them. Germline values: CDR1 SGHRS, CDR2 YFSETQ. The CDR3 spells CASSFRGEVGGYTF. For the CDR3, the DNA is TGCGCCAGCAGCTTCAGGGGTGAAGTGGGTGGCTACACCTTC.

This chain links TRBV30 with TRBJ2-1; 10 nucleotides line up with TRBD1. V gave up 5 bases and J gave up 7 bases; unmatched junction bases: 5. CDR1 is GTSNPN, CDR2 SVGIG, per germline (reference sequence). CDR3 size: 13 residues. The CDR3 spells CAWGGQGWNEQFF. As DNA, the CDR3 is TGTGCCTGGGGGGGACAGGGGTGGAATGAGCAGTTCTTC.

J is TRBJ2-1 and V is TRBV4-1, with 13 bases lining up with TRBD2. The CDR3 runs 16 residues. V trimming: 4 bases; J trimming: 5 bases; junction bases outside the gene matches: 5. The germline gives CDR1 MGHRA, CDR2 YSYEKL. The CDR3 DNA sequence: TGCGCCAGCAGCCCGTGGACTAGCGGGGGAAACAATGAGCAGTTCTTC. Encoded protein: CASSPWTSGGNNEQFF.

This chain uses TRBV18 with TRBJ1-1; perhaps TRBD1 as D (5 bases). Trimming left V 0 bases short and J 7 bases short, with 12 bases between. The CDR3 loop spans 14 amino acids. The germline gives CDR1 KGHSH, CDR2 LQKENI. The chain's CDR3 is CASSPPGGLREAFF. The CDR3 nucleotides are TGTGCCAGCTCACCACCGGGGGGACTGCGTGAAGCTTTCTTT.

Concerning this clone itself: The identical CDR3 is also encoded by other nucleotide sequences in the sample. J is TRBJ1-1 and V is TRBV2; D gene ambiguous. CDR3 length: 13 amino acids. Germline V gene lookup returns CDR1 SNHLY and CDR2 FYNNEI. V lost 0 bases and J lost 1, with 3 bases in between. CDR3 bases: TGTGCCAGCAGTGAAGCTCGGAACACTGAAGCTTTCTTT. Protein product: CASSEARNTEAFF. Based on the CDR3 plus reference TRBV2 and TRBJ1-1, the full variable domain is EPEVTQTPSHQVTQMGQEVILRCVPISNHLYFYWYRQILGQKVEFLVSFYNNEISEKSEIFDDQFSVERPDGSNFTLKIRSTKLEDSAMYFCASSEARNTEAFFGQGTRLTVV.

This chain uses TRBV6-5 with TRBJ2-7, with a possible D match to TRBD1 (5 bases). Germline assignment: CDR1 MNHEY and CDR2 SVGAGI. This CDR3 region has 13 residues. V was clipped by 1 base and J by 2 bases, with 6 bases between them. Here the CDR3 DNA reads TGTGCCAGCAGTTACTTCAGGGCCTACGAGCAGTACTTC. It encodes CASSYFRAYEQYF.

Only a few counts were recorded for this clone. The CDR3 DNA reads TGTGCCAGCAGCTTACACAGGGGTAGGAGTCAGCCCCAGCATTTT. This translates into CASSLHRGRSQPQHF. The rearrangement links TRBV11-2 to TRBJ1-5; 7 bases are shared with TRBD1. With V trimmed by 2 bases and J by 6 bases, 7 bases remained unmatched. Germline-derived CDR1 and CDR2 are SGHAT and FQNNGV. This CDR3 region has 15 residues.

CDR3: CASTRTSGSSYNEQFF. The CDR3 DNA reads as TGTGCCAGTACCAGGACTAGCGGGAGCTCCTACAATGAGCAGTTCTTC. The genes are TRBV19 and TRBJ2-1, with 13 bases fitting TRBD2. CDR1 LNHDA and CDR2 SQIVND come from the germline V gene (reference sequence). This CDR3 is built from 16 residues. The trim removed 7 bases at V and 0 bases at J, leaving 3 bases unmatched.

CDR3 region: CAWTSGRGNEQFF. In DNA form, the CDR3 reads TGTGCCTGGACTAGCGGGAGGGGCAATGAGCAGTTCTTC. This chain connects TRBV30 to TRBJ2-1, with 12 nucleotides matching TRBD2. The CDR3 runs to 13 residues. The ends lost 4 bases at V and 6 bases at J; junction bases unmatched: 1. The germline V gene encodes CDR1 GTSNPN and CDR2 SVGIG (reference sequence). The variable domain in full, completed from reference TRBV30 and TRBJ2-1, reads SQTIHQWPATLVQPVGSPLSLECTVEGTSNPNLYWYRQAAGRGLQLLFYSVGIGQISSEVPQNLSASRPQDRQFILSSKKLLLSDSGFYLCAWTSGRGNEQFFGPGTRLTVL.